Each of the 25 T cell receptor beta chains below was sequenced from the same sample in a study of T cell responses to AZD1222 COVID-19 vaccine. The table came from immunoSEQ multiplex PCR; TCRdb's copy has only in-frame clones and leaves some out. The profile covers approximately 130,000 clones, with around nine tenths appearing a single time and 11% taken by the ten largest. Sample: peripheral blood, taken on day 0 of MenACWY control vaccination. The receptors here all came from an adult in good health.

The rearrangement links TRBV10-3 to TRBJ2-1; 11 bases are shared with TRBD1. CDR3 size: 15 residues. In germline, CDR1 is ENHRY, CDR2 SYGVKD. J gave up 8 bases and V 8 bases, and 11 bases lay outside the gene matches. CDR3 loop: CAILDRGQGVYEQFF. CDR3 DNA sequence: TGTGCCATCCTTGATCGGGGACAGGGGGTCTATGAGCAGTTCTTC.

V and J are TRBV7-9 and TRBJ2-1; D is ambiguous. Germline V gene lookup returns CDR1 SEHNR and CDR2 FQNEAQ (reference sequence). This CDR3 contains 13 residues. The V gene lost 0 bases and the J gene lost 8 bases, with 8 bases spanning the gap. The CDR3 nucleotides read TGTGCCAGCAGCTTAGCGACGACGGATGAGCAGTTCTTC. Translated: CASSLATTDEQFF.

Here the CDR3 reads CASSQGQGQEKLFF. The CDR3 DNA reads as TGCGCCAGCAGCCAAGGGCAGGGGCAGGAAAAACTGTTTTTT. V is TRBV4-1 and J is TRBJ1-4, with D possibly being TRBD1 (6 bases). V was clipped by 1 base and J by 8 bases, with 11 bases between them. The CDR3 has 14 amino acids. Looked up from germline, CDR1 is MGHRA and CDR2 is YSYEKL.

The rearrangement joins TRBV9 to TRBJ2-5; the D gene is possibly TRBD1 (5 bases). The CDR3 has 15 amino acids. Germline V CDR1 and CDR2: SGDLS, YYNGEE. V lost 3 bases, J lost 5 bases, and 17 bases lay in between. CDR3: CASSAIGHLQETQYF. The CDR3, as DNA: TGTGCCAGCAGCGCGATTGGACACTTGCAGGAGACCCAGTACTTC.

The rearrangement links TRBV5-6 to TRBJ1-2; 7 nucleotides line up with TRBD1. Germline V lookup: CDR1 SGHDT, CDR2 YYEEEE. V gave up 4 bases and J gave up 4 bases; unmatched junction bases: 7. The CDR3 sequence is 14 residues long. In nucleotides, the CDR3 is TGTGCCAGCAGCCCGACAGGGAGATCCTATGGCTACACCTTC. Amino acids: CASSPTGRSYGYTF. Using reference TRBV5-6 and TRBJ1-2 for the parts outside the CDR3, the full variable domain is DAGVTQSPTHLIKTRGQQVTLRCSPKSGHDTVSWYQQALGQGPQFIFQYYEEEERQRGNFPDRFSGHQFPNYSSELNVNALLLGDSALYLCASSPTGRSYGYTFGSGTRLTVV.

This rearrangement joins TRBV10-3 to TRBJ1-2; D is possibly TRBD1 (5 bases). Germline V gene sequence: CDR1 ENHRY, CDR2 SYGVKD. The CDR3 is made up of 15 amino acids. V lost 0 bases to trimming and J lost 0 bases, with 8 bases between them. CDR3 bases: TGTGCCATCAGTGAGTCGGGGGAAGCTAACTATGGCTACACCTTC. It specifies CAISESGEANYGYTF.

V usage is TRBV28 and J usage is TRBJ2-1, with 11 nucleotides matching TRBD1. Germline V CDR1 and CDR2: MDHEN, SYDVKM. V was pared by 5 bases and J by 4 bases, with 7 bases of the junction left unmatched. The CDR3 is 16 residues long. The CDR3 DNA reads TGTGCCAGCAGTCCAGATGGGGACAGGGGGTACAATGAGCAGTTCTTC. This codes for CASSPDGDRGYNEQFF.

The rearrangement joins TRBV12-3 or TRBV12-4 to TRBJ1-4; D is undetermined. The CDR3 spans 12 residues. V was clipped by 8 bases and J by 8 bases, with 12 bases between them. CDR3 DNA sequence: TGTGCCAGCGGTTATGGTGGAGAAAAACTGTTTTTT. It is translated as CASGYGGEKLFF.

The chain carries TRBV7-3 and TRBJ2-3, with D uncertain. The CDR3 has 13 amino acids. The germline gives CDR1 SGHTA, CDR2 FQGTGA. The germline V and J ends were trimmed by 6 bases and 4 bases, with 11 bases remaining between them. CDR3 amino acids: CASSSLGPDTQYF. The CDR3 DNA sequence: TGTGCCAGCAGTTCCCTGGGCCCAGATACGCAGTATTTT. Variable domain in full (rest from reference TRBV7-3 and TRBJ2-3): GAGVSQTPSNKVTEKGKYVELRCDPISGHTALYWYRQSLGQGPEFLIYFQGTGAADDSGLPNDRFFAVRPEGSVSTLKIQRTERGDSAVYLCASSSLGPDTQYFGPGTRLTVL.

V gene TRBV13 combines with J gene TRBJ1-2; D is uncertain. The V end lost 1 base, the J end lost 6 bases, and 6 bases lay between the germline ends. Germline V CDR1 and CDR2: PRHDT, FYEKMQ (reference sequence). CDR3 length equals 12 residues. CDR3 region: CASSLVQNGYTF. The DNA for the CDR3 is TGTGCCAGCAGCTTAGTACAGAATGGCTACACCTTC.

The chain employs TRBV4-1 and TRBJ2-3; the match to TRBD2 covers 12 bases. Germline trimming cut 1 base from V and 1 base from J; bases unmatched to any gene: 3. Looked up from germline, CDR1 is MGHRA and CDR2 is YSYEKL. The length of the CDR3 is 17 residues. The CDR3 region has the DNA TGCGCCAGCAGCCAAGGCAGACTAGCGGGAGGCACAGATACGCAGTATTTT. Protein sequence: CASSQGRLAGGTDTQYF.

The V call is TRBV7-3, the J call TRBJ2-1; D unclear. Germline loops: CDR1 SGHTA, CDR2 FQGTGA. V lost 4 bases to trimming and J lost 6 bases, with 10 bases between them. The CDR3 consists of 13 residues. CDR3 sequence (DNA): TGTGCCAGCAGCTCTAGGGCCACCAATGAGCAGTTCTTC. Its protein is CASSSRATNEQFF.

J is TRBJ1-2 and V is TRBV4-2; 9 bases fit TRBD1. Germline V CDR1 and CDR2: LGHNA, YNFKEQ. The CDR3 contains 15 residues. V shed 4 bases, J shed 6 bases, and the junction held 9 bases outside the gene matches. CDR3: CASSPRDREVNGYTF. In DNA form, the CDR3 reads TGTGCCAGCAGCCCCCGGGACAGGGAAGTCAATGGCTACACCTTC.

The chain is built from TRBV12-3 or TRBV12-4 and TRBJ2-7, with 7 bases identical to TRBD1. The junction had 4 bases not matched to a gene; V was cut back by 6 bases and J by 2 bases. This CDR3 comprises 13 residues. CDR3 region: CASSYRGAYEQYF. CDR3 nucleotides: TGTGCCAGCAGCTACAGGGGAGCCTACGAGCAGTACTTC.

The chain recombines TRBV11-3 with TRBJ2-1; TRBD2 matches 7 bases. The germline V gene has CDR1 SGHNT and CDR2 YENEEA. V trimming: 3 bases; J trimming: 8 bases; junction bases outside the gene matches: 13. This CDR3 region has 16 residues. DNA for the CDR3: TGTGCCAGCAGCTTTTCGGCGGGAGTGGGGGGTCATGAGCAGTTCTTC. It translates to CASSFSAGVGGHEQFF.

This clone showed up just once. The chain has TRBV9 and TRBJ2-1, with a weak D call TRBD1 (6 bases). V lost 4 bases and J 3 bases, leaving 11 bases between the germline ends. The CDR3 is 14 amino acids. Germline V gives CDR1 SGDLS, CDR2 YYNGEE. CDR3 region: CASSPGQIYNEQFF. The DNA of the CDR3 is TGTGCCAGCAGCCCCGGACAGATCTACAATGAGCAGTTCTTC. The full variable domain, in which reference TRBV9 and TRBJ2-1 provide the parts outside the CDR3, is DSGVTQTPKHLITATGQRVTLRCSPRSGDLSVYWYQQSLDQGLQFLIQYYNGEERAKGNILERFSAQQFPDLHSELNLSSLELGDSALYFCASSPGQIYNEQFFGPGTRLTVL.

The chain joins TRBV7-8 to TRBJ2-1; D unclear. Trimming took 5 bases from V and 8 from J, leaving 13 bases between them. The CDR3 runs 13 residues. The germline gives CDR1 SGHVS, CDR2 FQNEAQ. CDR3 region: CASSAPRRDEQFF. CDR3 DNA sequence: TGTGCCAGCAGCGCCCCCCGGCGTGATGAGCAGTTCTTC.

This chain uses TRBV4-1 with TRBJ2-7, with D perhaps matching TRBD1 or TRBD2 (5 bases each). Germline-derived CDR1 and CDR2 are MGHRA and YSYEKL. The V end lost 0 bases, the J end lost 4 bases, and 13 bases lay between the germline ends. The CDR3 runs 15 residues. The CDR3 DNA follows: TGCGCCAGCAGCCAAGAATCTGGCAGGGAGTACGAGCAGTACTTC. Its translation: CASSQESGREYEQYF.

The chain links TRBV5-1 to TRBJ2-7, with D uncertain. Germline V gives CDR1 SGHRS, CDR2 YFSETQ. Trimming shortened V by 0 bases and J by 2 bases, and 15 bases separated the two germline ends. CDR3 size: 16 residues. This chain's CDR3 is CASSLDGSQIPYEQYF. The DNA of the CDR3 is TGCGCCAGCAGCTTGGATGGTAGCCAGATTCCCTACGAGCAGTACTTC.

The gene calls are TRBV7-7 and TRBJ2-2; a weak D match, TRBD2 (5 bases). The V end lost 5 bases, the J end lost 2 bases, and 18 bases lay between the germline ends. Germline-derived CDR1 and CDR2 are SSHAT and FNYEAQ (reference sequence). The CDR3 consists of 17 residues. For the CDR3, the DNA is TGTGCCAGCAGCCCTCGAAGAGGGCAGACTAACACCGGGGAGCTGTTTTTT. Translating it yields CASSPRRGQTNTGELFF.

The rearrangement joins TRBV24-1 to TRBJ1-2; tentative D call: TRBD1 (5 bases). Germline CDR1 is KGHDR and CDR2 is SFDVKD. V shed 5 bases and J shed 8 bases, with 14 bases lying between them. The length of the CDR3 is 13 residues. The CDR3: CATSGRQGNGYTF. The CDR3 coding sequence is TGTGCCACCAGTGGGAGGCAGGGAAACGGCTACACCTTC.

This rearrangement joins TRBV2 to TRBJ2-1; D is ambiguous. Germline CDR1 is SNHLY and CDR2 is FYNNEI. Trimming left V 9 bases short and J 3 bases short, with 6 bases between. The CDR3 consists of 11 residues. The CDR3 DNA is TGTGCCAGGGACCGCTACAATGAGCAGTTCTTC. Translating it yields CARDRYNEQFF.

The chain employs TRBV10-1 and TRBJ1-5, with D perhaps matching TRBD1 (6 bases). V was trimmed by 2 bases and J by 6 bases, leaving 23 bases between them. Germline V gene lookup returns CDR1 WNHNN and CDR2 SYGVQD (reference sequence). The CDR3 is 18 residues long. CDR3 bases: TGCGCCAGCAGTGAGGAAACTAGGACAGCCGGGGGTTCTCAGCCCCAGCATTTT. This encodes CASSEETRTAGGSQPQHF.

CDR3 sequence reads: CASSHFDYAGAHDYEQYF. The CDR3 DNA follows: TGTGCCAGCAGTCACTTCGACTACGCCGGGGCGCATGACTACGAGCAGTACTTC. This chain uses TRBV28 with TRBJ2-7, with D perhaps assigned TRBD1 or TRBD2 (5 bases each). The CDR3 spans 18 residues. Per the germline V gene, CDR1 is MDHEN and CDR2 is SYDVKM. Trimming pared 5 bases from V and 3 bases from J, leaving 26 bases between.

The CDR3 spells CASTTPAGGRVSEKLFF. The CDR3 bases are TGTGCCAGCACCACCCCGGCCGGGGGTAGAGTGAGCGAAAAACTGTTTTTT. The rearrangement joins TRBV28 to TRBJ1-4, with a possible D match to TRBD1 (5 bases). V lost 7 bases to trimming and J lost 8 bases, with 26 bases between them. Per the germline V gene, CDR1 is MDHEN and CDR2 is SYDVKM. The CDR3 length is 17 residues.